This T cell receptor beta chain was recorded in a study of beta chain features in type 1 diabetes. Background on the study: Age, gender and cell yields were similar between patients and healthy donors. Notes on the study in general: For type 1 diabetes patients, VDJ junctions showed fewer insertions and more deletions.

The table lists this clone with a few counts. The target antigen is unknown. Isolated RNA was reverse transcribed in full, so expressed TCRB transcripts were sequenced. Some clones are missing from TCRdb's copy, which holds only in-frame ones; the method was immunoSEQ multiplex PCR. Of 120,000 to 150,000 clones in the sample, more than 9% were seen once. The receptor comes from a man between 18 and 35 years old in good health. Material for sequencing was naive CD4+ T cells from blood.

CDR3 in amino acids: CASSLGQSTDTQYF. In DNA, the CDR3 is TGCGCCAGCAGCTTAGGACAGAGCACAGATACGCAGTATTTT. V is TRBV5-1 and J is TRBJ2-3, with a weak D call TRBD1 (6 bases). V was cut by 2 bases and J by 0 bases, with 7 bases left in between. Germline V gene lookup returns CDR1 SGHRS and CDR2 YFSETQ. There are 14 residues in the CDR3.